These 32 T cell receptor beta chains were all obtained from the same sample, sequenced in a study of blood T cell repertoires in COVID-19. The protocol was immunoSEQ multiplex PCR, while the TCRdb copy is restricted to in-frame clones and leaves out a portion. This sample has about 220,000 clones, with roughly 84% found just once. Sequencing was performed on peripheral blood. The receptors here all came from a man aged 45-65 years who had recovered from COVID-19.

There are a few counts of this clone. J is TRBJ1-1 and V is TRBV29-1; D not certain. The V and J ends lost 7 bases and 0 bases respectively, with 9 bases between them. CDR1 SQVTM and CDR2 ANQGSEA come from the germline V gene. The CDR3 runs to 12 residues. This CDR3 reads CSAEQVNTEAFF. The CDR3 bases are TGCAGCGCCGAGCAGGTGAACACTGAAGCTTTCTTT.

This chain connects TRBV7-9 to TRBJ1-4, with D possibly being TRBD1 (6 bases). V was shortened by 5 bases and J by 11 bases, with 21 bases between the two germline ends. The CDR3 runs 15 residues. From germline, CDR1 is SEHNR and CDR2 FQNEAQ (reference sequence). CDR3 sequence: CASSAASTGKGKLFF. CDR3 coding DNA: TGTGCCAGCAGCGCCGCTAGTACAGGGAAGGGGAAACTGTTTTTT.

This clone was detected only once. This CDR3 reads CASSQDLPRADTQYF. The CDR3 region has the DNA TGTGCCAGCAGCCAAGATCTCCCCAGGGCAGATACGCAGTATTTT. V gene TRBV4-2 combines with J gene TRBJ2-3, with a weak D call TRBD1 (5 bases). The germline V and J ends were trimmed by 0 bases and 4 bases, with 11 bases remaining between them. From germline, CDR1 is LGHNA and CDR2 YNFKEQ. This CDR3 has 15 residues.

Concerning this clone: This sample includes further DNA sequences coding for the same CDR3. J is TRBJ1-5 and V is TRBV19; unclear D gene. The germline V gene has CDR1 LNHDA and CDR2 SQIVND (reference sequence). The CDR3 has 14 residues. V was shortened by 3 bases and J by 2 bases, with 8 bases between the two germline ends. For the CDR3, the DNA is TGTGCCAGTAGTATTACGGGAGGCAATCAGCCCCAGCATTTT. It is translated as CASSITGGNQPQHF.

The chain uses TRBV28 and TRBJ2-1; tentatively, D is TRBD2 (6 bases). Trimming pared 9 bases from V and 7 bases from J, leaving 16 bases between. Germline CDR1 and CDR2: MDHEN and SYDVKM. The CDR3 is 13 amino acids. The DNA for the CDR3 is TGTGCCAGTGGCGGGGACGATAGGAATGAGCAGTTCTTC. As protein: CASGGDDRNEQFF.

CDR3 region: CASSFAISSTKGETQYF. DNA for the CDR3: TGTGCCAGCAGCTTCGCAATATCATCAACTAAAGGAGAGACCCAGTACTTC. This chain uses TRBV5-8 with TRBJ2-5, with D unresolved. The CDR3 extends over 17 amino acids. The germline V gene has CDR1 SGHTS and CDR2 YDEGEE. The ends were cut back, 2 bases at V and 4 bases at J, with 21 bases in the middle.

The chain combines TRBV28 with TRBJ2-1; weak D call: TRBD1 (7 bases). CDR3 length: 14 amino acids. V lost 4 bases and J 7 bases, leaving 14 bases between the germline ends. From germline, CDR1 is MDHEN and CDR2 SYDVKM. In nucleotides, the CDR3 is TGTGCCAGCAGTTCAGGGGGGCCCCCGAATGAGCAGTTCTTC. Its translation: CASSSGGPPNEQFF.

This clone was counted between two and nine times. The chain joins TRBV7-9 to TRBJ2-2, with 7 bases aligning to TRBD1. The CDR3 contains 16 residues. Germline CDR1 reads SEHNR; CDR2 reads FQNEAQ (reference sequence). V lost 5 bases, J lost 1 base, and 7 bases stayed unmatched. The DNA for the CDR3 is TGTGCCAGCAGCAGAACAGGGGTAGGGAACACCGGGGAGCTGTTTTTT. This gives the protein CASSRTGVGNTGELFF. Drawing the rest from reference TRBV7-9 and TRBJ2-2, the complete variable domain is DTGVSQNPRHKITKRGQNVTFRCDPISEHNRLYWYRQTLGQGPEFLTYFQNEAQLEKSRLLSDRFSAERPKGSFSTLEIQRTEQGDSAMYLCASSRTGVGNTGELFFGEGSRLTVL.

This clone has more than one count but fewer than ten. The gene calls are TRBV19 and TRBJ2-2, with 9 bases that match TRBD2. This CDR3 has 16 residues. J gave up 4 bases and V 0 bases, and 3 bases lay outside the gene matches. Germline V CDR1 and CDR2: LNHDA, SQIVND (reference sequence). The CDR3 region is CASSIEGGRATGELFF. In nucleotides, the CDR3 is TGTGCCAGTAGTATAGAGGGCGGGAGGGCCACCGGGGAGCTGTTTTTT.

This chain links TRBV10-1 with TRBJ2-1; the match to TRBD1 covers 7 bases. Per the germline V gene, CDR1 is WNHNN and CDR2 is SYGVQD (reference sequence). The CDR3 is 14 residues long. Losses at the gene ends were 7 bases for V and 7 bases for J; bases not matched to a gene: 10. The CDR3 nucleotides read TGCGCCAGCAATAATCCAGGGGGTGGGAATGAGCAGTTCTTC. Translating gives CASNNPGGGNEQFF.

This chain uses TRBV28 with TRBJ1-4; TRBD1 is a possible D gene (5 bases). Germline CDR1 MDHEN, CDR2 SYDVKM. The CDR3 length is 15 residues. V gave up 6 bases and J gave up 6 bases, with 17 bases separating them. The chain's CDR3 is CASSQVGAPDEKLFF. As DNA, the CDR3 is TGTGCCAGCAGCCAAGTAGGGGCGCCCGATGAAAAACTGTTTTTT. The variable domain in full, completed from reference TRBV28 and TRBJ1-4, reads DVKVTQSSRYLVKRTGEKVFLECVQDMDHENMFWYRQDPGLGLRLIYFSYDVKMKEKGDIPEGYSVSREKKERFSLILESASTNQTSMYLCASSQVGAPDEKLFFGSGTQLSVL.

The chain recombines TRBV6-5 with TRBJ1-4; 7 bases are a match to TRBD1. Trimming took 7 bases from V and 5 from J; bases not matched to a gene: 10. The CDR3 runs to 15 residues. Germline CDR1 reads MNHEY; CDR2 reads SVGAGI. The CDR3 DNA reads as TGTGCCAGCACTCGACAGGGTTTGGGGAATGAAAAACTGTTTTTT. Amino acid sequence: CASTRQGLGNEKLFF.

The rearrangement uses TRBV9 and TRBJ2-1; 8 bases align to TRBD2. Germline V gene sequence: CDR1 SGDLS, CDR2 YYNGEE. V dropped 0 bases and J dropped 12; count of bases not matched to a gene: 11. This CDR3 has 15 amino acids. CDR3 nucleotides: TGTGCCAGCAGCGTAGTAAGCGGGAGTAACTTTCGGCAGTTCTTC. It translates to CASSVVSGSNFRQFF.

V usage is TRBV3-1 (or the pseudogene TRBV3-2) and J usage is TRBJ2-7; D gene uncertain. The CDR3 is made up of 13 amino acids. The V end was cut by 4 bases, the J end by 4 bases, with 11 bases between. Germline-derived CDR1 and CDR2 are LGHDT and YNNKEL (reference sequence). CDR3 in amino acids: CASSPLWSYEQYF. CDR3 DNA: TGTGCCAGCAGCCCACTGTGGTCTTACGAGCAGTACTTC.

V is TRBV19 and J is TRBJ2-1; 10 bases fit TRBD2. This CDR3 has 18 residues. Losses at the gene ends were 3 bases for V and 7 bases for J; bases not matched to a gene: 15. Germline V gene sequence: CDR1 LNHDA, CDR2 SQIVND (reference sequence). CDR3 nucleotides: TGTGCCAGTAGTATCCCCCCCCTAGCGAGCGGGAGGGGGAATGAGCAGTTCTTC. As protein: CASSIPPLASGRGNEQFF.

The chain recombines TRBV5-8 with TRBJ2-5, with 12 bases fitting TRBD1. V trimming: 6 bases; J trimming: 5 bases; junction bases outside the gene matches: 8. This CDR3 is 15 amino acids long. Germline lookup yields CDR1 SGHTS and CDR2 YDEGEE. In nucleotides, the CDR3 is TGTGCCAGCAACAGGGACAGGGGGCGCGGGGAGACCCAGTACTTC. Translating gives CASNRDRGRGETQYF.

The V and J genes are TRBV11-3 and TRBJ2-1, with D possibly being TRBD1 (6 bases). Trimming took 5 bases from V and 3 from J, leaving 11 bases between them. Germline V gene lookup returns CDR1 SGHNT and CDR2 YENEEA. The CDR3 spans 14 residues. The CDR3 spells CASSPSRGYNEQFF. The CDR3 DNA sequence: TGTGCCAGCAGCCCCTCCAGGGGCTACAATGAGCAGTTCTTC.

The V gene is TRBV21-1, the J gene TRBJ2-5; the table calls TRBD2, which could not be checked here. TRBV21-1 is annotated as a pseudogene. There are 16 residues in the CDR3. The CDR3 region has the DNA TGTGCCAGCAGCAACCACGCCGGGACTAGCGGGGAGACCCAGTACTTC. Its protein product is CASSNHAGTSGETQYF.

This rearrangement joins TRBV27 to TRBJ2-5, with TRBD1 matching over 7 bases. Germline V gene lookup returns CDR1 MNHEY and CDR2 SMNVEV (reference sequence). This CDR3 has 16 residues. Losses at the gene ends were 6 bases for V and 3 bases for J; bases not matched to a gene: 13. CDR3 residues: CASRTQRQGGEETQYF. DNA of the CDR3: TGTGCCAGCAGGACTCAAAGACAGGGTGGGGAAGAGACCCAGTACTTC.

The rearrangement uses TRBV28 and TRBJ1-3, with D uncertain. Germline assignment: CDR1 MDHEN and CDR2 SYDVKM. Trimming removed 2 bases at V and 1 base at J, with 9 bases between. This CDR3 spans 15 amino acids. The CDR3 DNA reads as TGTGCCAGCAGTTTAGGTTCCCTATCTGGAAACACCATATATTTT. This sequence encodes CASSLGSLSGNTIYF. Full variable domain (rest looked up from reference TRBV28 and TRBJ1-3): DVKVTQSSRYLVKRTGEKVFLECVQDMDHENMFWYRQDPGLGLRLIYFSYDVKMKEKGDIPEGYSVSREKKERFSLILESASTNQTSMYLCASSLGSLSGNTIYFGEGSWLTVV.

The chain links TRBV9 to TRBJ2-1, with D possibly TRBD2 on 6 matching bases. The CDR3 has 15 residues. The germline gives CDR1 SGDLS, CDR2 YYNGEE. Trimming took 0 bases from V and 8 from J, leaving 15 bases between them. For the CDR3, the DNA is TGTGCCAGCAGCGTAGCTTCGACTAGTACCCATGAGCAGTTCTTC. Its translation is CASSVASTSTHEQFF.

This chain uses TRBV18 with TRBJ1-3, with TRBD1 as a possible D gene (6 bases). Germline V CDR1 and CDR2: KGHSH, LQKENI. V was trimmed by 3 bases and J by 2 bases, leaving 17 bases between them. The CDR3 loop spans 17 amino acids. The CDR3 DNA follows: TGTGCCAGCTCACCGATACAGGGAAGGGGAACTGGAAACACCATATATTTT. Translating gives CASSPIQGRGTGNTIYF.

The chain links TRBV12-5 to TRBJ2-1; tentative D call: TRBD2 (5 bases). The V gene's germline CDR1 is LGHNT and CDR2 FRNRAP. V was pared by 7 bases and J by 3 bases, with 22 bases between. This CDR3 is 17 amino acids long. The CDR3 nucleotides read TGTGCTAGTGCCTCTATACTGGGGAGCGGAAGCTACAATGAGCAGTTCTTC. Amino acid sequence: CASASILGSGSYNEQFF.

The rearrangement joins TRBV7-6 to TRBJ2-1; 8 nucleotides align to TRBD2. V gave up 0 bases and J gave up 5 bases; unmatched junction bases: 9. The CDR3 extends over 17 amino acids. Germline V CDR1 and CDR2: SGHVS, FNYEAQ. CDR3 loop: CASSLARGTRRDNEQFF. CDR3 nucleotides: TGTGCCAGCAGCTTAGCGAGGGGGACTAGGAGGGACAATGAGCAGTTCTTC. Together with reference TRBV7-6 and TRBJ2-1, the CDR3 gives the full variable domain: GAGVSQSPRYKVTKRGQDVALRCDPISGHVSLYWYRQALGQGPEFLTYFNYEAQQDKSGLPNDRFSAERPEGSISTLTIQRTEQRDSAMYRCASSLARGTRRDNEQFFGPGTRLTVL.

The chain is built from TRBV7-9 and TRBJ2-2; TRBD2 aligns across 8 bases. Germline V gene lookup returns CDR1 SEHNR and CDR2 FQNEAQ (reference sequence). V dropped 2 bases and J dropped 4; count of bases not matched to a gene: 6. The CDR3 runs to 16 residues. The CDR3 DNA reads as TGTGCCAGCAGCTTAAGCAGCGGGAGCACCACCGGGGAGCTGTTTTTT. Amino acid sequence: CASSLSSGSTTGELFF.

The V and J genes are TRBV24-1 and TRBJ2-3; 7 bases fit TRBD1. CDR3 size: 15 residues. From germline, CDR1 is KGHDR and CDR2 SFDVKD. Trimming removed 4 bases from V and 2 bases from J; junction bases left unmatched: 5. The chain's CDR3 is CATSDRDSPTDTQYF. CDR3 DNA: TGTGCCACCAGTGACAGGGACAGCCCCACAGATACGCAGTATTTT.

V is TRBV18 and J is TRBJ2-3; D is perhaps TRBD2 (5 bases). V dropped 2 bases and J dropped 5 bases, with 17 bases sitting between them. The CDR3 totals 16 residues. Germline V gives CDR1 KGHSH, CDR2 LQKENI. The CDR3 DNA reads TGTGCCAGCTCACCAGGGAGAATTGCCGGCGGAGATACGCAGTATTTT. Translation gives CASSPGRIAGGDTQYF.

The CDR3 DNA follows: TGCGCCAGCAGCGACCCGACAGGGCAGGGGGAAAAACTGTTTTTT. As protein: CASSDPTGQGEKLFF. V usage is TRBV5-1 and J usage is TRBJ1-4; TRBD1 aligns across 7 bases. The CDR3 spans 15 residues. V shed 4 bases, J shed 8 bases, and the junction held 11 bases outside the gene matches. The germline CDR1 and CDR2 sequences are SGHRS and YFSETQ.

The chain couples TRBV6-1 to TRBJ1-1; D not resolved. The germline V and J ends were trimmed by 2 bases and 1 base, with 8 bases remaining between them. The CDR3 length is 14 residues. CDR1 and CDR2 from the germline V gene are MNHNS and SASEGT. Here the CDR3 DNA reads TGTGCCAGCAGTGAACTGCACAAGAACACTGAAGCTTTCTTT. Protein: CASSELHKNTEAFF.

This clone has more than one count but fewer than ten. This chain joins TRBV19 and TRBJ1-1; 8 positions agree with TRBD1. V dropped 1 base and J dropped 6; count of bases not matched to a gene: 7. CDR3 length: 15 residues. Germline CDR1 and CDR2: LNHDA and SQIVND (reference sequence). DNA for the CDR3: TGTGCCAGTAGTATAGCCAGACAGGGGAAGGCTGAAGCTTTCTTT. As protein: CASSIARQGKAEAFF.

The rearrangement uses TRBV7-9 and TRBJ2-5, with TRBD2 as a possible D gene (6 bases). The CDR3 has 14 amino acids. CDR1 and CDR2 from the germline V gene are SEHNR and FQNEAQ (reference sequence). V was cut by 0 bases and J by 7 bases, with 12 bases left in between. CDR3 loop: CASSLALASGTQYF. The CDR3 DNA is TGTGCCAGCAGCTTAGCACTAGCCTCCGGGACCCAGTACTTC.

This chain joins TRBV11-3 and TRBJ2-1; no reliable D call. Germline CDR1 reads SGHNT; CDR2 reads YENEEA. This CDR3 has 14 residues. The V and J ends lost 6 bases and 4 bases respectively, with 13 bases between them. The CDR3 DNA reads as TGTGCCAGCAGTCCATCGCGGTATTACAATGAGCAGTTCTTC. Residues: CASSPSRYYNEQFF. The entire variable domain, with the rest obtained from reference TRBV11-3 and TRBJ2-1, is as follows: EAGVVQSPRYKIIEKKQPVAFWCNPISGHNTLYWYLQNLGQGPELLIRYENEEAVDDSQLPKDRFSAERLKGVDSTLKIQPAELGDSAVYLCASSPSRYYNEQFFGPGTRLTVL.